These 3 T cell receptor beta chains were sequenced from one sample in a study of T cell repertoires in cytomegalovirus infection. One entry per CDR3 protein, called by TCRdb with MiXCR from the reads. The sample carries 60,000 to 75,000 distinct CDR3 sequences, 25% to 30% recorded once. These TCRs are of unknown antigen specificity. Sequenced material: CD8+ T cells from cultured PBMCs, taken from culture after CMV antigen stimulation. These receptor sequences come from a human donor in good health (CMV status not recorded). Some clones in this sample may be carry-over from other donors' samples.

This clonotype was counted at least ten times. This chain uses TRBV4-3 with TRBJ2-1; the match to TRBD2 covers 9 bases. Germline-derived CDR1 and CDR2 are LGHNA and YSLEER. The CDR3 is 17 residues long. Unmatched junction bases numbered 8, after V lost 3 bases and J lost 2 bases. The CDR3 DNA follows: TGCGCCAGCAGCCATACTGCGGGAGGGATGACCTACAATGAGCAGTTCTTC. It encodes CASSHTAGGMTYNEQFF.

The V gene is TRBV20-1, the J gene TRBJ2-5; no reliable D call. CDR1 and CDR2 (germline): DFQATT, SNEGSKA (reference sequence). The CDR3 has 14 residues. The ends were cut back, 6 bases at V and 2 bases at J, with 16 bases in the middle. The CDR3 reads CSAGPSWAQETQYF. Written as DNA, the CDR3 is TGCAGTGCGGGCCCCTCGTGGGCTCAAGAGACCCAGTACTTC.

This clonotype was seen repeatedly, ten times or more. The genes are TRBV7-8 and TRBJ2-1, with 15 bases matching TRBD2. CDR1 is SGHVS, CDR2 FQNEAQ, per germline. The CDR3 contains 16 residues. V was pared by 5 bases and J by 7 bases, with 6 bases of the junction left unmatched. Written as DNA, the CDR3 is TGTGCCAGCAGCGGGTACGGGACTAGCGGGAGGAATGAGCAGTTCTTC. Encoded protein: CASSGYGTSGRNEQFF.